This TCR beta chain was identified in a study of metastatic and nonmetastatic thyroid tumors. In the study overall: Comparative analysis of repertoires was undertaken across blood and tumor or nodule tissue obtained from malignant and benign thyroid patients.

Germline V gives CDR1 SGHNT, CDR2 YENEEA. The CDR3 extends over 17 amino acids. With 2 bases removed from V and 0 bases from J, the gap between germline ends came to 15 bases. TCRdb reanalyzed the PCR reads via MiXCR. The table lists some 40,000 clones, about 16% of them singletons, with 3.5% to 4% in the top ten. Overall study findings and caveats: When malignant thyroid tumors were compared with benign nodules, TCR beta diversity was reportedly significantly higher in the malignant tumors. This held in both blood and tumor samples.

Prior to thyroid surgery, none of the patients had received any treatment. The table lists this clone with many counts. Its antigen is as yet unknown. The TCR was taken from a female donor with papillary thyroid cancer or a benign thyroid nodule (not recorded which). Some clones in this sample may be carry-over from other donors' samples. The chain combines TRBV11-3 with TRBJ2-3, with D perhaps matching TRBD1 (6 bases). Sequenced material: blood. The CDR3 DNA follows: TGTGCCAGCAGCTTATCAGGTTTGGACAGTAGCACAGATACGCAGTATTTT. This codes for CASSLSGLDSSTDTQYF.